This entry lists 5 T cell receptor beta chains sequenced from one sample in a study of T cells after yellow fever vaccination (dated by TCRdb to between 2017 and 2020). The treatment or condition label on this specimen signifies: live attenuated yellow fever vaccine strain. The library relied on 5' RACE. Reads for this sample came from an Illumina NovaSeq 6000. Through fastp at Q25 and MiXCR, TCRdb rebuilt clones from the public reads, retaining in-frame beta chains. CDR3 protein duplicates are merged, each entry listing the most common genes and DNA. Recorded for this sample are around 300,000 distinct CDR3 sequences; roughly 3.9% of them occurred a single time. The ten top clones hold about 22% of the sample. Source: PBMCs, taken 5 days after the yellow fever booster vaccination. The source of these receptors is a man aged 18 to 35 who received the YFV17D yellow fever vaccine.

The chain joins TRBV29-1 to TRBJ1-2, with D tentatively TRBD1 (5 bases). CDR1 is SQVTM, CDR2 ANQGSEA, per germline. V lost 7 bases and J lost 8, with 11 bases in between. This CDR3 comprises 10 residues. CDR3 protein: CSAPTDGYTF. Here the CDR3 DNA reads TGCAGCGCCCCGACAGACGGCTACACCTTC.

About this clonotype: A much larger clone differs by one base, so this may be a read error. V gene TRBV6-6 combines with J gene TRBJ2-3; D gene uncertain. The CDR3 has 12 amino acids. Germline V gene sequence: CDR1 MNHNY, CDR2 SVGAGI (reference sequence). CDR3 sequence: CASSSPEPTHYF. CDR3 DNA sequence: TGTGCCAGCAGTTCCCCCGAACCGACGCACTATTTT.

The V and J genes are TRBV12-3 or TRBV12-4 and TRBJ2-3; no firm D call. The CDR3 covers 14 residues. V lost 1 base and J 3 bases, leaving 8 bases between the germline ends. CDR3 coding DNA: TGTGCCAGCAGTTTAGACAGTTCAACAGATACGCAGTATTTT. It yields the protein CASSLDSSTDTQYF.

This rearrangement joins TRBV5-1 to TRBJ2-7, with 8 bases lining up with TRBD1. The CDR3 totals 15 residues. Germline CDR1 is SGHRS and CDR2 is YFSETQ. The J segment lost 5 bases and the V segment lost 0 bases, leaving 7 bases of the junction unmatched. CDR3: CASSLVFQGADEQYF. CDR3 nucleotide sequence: TGCGCCAGCAGCTTGGTCTTTCAGGGGGCCGACGAGCAGTACTTC.

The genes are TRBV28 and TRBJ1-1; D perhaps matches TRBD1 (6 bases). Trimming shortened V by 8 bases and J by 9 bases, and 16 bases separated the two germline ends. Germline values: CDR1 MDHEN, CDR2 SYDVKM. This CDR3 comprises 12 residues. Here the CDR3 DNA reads TGTGCCAGCCAACTCACAGGGACTAAAGCTTTCTTT. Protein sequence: CASQLTGTKAFF. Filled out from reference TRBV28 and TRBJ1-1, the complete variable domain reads DVKVTQSSRYLVKRTGEKVFLECVQDMDHENMFWYRQDPGLGLRLIYFSYDVKMKEKGDIPEGYSVSREKKERFSLILESASTNQTSMYLCASQLTGTKAFFGQGTRLTVV.